The clone carrying this TCR beta chain was seen a handful of times. The antigen remains unidentified. This CDR3 region has 11 residues. Germline V gene data show CDR1 as SGDLS and CDR2 as YYNGEE. Trimming shortened V by 3 bases and J by 7 bases, and 7 bases separated the two germline ends. Primers included in the PCR were 60 Vbeta and 13 Jbeta primers. Generated by immunoSEQ multiplex PCR, the TCRdb table keeps only in-frame clones and is missing some. The sample lists approximately 110,000 clones; roughly 85% were seen once. This sample is drawn from a study of cytomegalovirus exposure and HLA in healthy donors. The study, taken as a whole, reports: The authors later linked a missense DCLRE1C variant to TCR beta V- and J-gene trimming.

The sequenced sample was PBMCs. This receptor was taken from a woman in her forties in good health and CMV-seronegative. The rearrangement joins TRBV9 to TRBJ1-1; D is unresolved. The CDR3 loop reads CASSAGYEAFF. In DNA, the CDR3 is TGTGCCAGCAGCGCCGGTTATGAAGCTTTCTTT.